A selection of T cell receptor beta chains follows, all from one sample in a study of blood T cells in healthy people across ages. TCRdb reprocessed the 5' RACE reads with MiXCR, giving one entry per CDR3 protein. The sample has 790,000 or so distinct CDR3 sequences; about 46% are singletons. Sample: blood. These receptors all stem from an elderly man in good health. CDR3s include the opening cysteine and the closing phenylalanine or tryptophan. D genes are given only for firm matches. Not every row has a clone size; where given, it reads once, few, many or a size class.

>TRBJ2-7|-|TRBD1|TRBV5-1
TGCGCCAGCCGAACTTCGAGACAGGGAACCGAGCAGTACTTC
CASRTSRQGTEQYF
>TRBJ2-5|few|TRBD2|TRBV29-1
TGCAGCGTTCTAGGACTAGCGGGAGAGCTCCAAGAGACCCAGTACTTC
CSVLGLAGELQETQYF
>TRBJ1-6|few|TRBD1|TRBV7-3
TGTGCCAGCAGCTTACAGGGACAGCTTAATTCACCCCTCCACTTT
CASSLQGQLNSPLHF
>TRBJ2-3|few|TRBD2|TRBV10-3
TGTGCCATCAGTGAGCCTACCGGACTAGCGGGTACAGATACGCAGTATTTT
CAISEPTGLAGTDTQYF
>TRBJ1-3|-|TRBD1|TRBV29-1
TGCAGCGGGGCGACAGGGGGGTACTCTGGAAACACCATATATTTT
CSGATGGYSGNTIYF
>TRBJ1-1|few|TRBD1|TRBV10-3
TGTGCCATCACCGTAAATCAAAAGAAACCGGGACAGGGACCAGCTTTCTTT
CAITVNQKKPGQGPAFF
>TRBJ2-1|-|TRBD1|TRBV7-3
TGTGCCAGCAGCTCCACCGGGACAGCTTCTTACAATGAGCAGTTCTTC
CASSSTGTASYNEQFF
>TRBJ2-3|few|-|TRBV21-1
TGTGCCAGCAGCACCCCTCTCATTTATAGGACAGATACGCAGTATTTT
CASSTPLIYRTDTQYF
>TRBJ2-3|-|TRBD2|TRBV12-3/TRBV12-4
TGTGCCAGCACTTCGTATTCTAGCGGAAGCACAGATATGCAGTATTTT
CASTSYSSGSTDMQYF
>TRBJ2-5|-|-|TRBV2
TGTGCCAGCAGAAAAGGGCGGGGATACGAGACCCAGTACTTC
CASRKGRGYETQYF
>TRBJ2-3|few|TRBD2|TRBV2
TGTGCCACCGAACTGGGACTAGCGGGATGGGTCACAGATACGCAGTATTTT
CATELGLAGWVTDTQYF